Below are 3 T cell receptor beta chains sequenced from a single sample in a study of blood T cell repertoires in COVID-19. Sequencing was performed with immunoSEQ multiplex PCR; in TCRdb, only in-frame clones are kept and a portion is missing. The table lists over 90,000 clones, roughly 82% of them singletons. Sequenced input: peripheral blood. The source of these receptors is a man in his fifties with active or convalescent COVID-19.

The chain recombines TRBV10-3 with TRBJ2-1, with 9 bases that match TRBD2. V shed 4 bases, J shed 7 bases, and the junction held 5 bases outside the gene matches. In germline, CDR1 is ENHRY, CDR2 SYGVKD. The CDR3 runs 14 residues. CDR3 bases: TGTGCCATCAGTGGCGGCGGGGGGGCTAATGAGCAGTTCTTC. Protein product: CAISGGGGANEQFF.

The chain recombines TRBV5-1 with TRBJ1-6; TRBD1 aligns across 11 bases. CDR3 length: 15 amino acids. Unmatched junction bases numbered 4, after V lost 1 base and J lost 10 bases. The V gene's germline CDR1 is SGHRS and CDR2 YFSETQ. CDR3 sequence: CASSLMGQGESPLHF. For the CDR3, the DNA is TGCGCCAGCAGCTTGATGGGACAGGGGGAATCACCCCTCCACTTT. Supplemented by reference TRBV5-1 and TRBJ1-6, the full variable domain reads KAGVTQTPRYLIKTRGQQVTLSCSPISGHRSVSWYQQTPGQGLQFLFEYFSETQRNKGNFPGRFSGRQFSNSRSEMNVSTLELGDSALYLCASSLMGQGESPLHFGNGTRLTVT.

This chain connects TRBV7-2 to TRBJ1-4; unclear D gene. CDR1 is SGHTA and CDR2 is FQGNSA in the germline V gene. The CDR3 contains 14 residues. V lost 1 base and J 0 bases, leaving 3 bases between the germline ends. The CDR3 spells CASSLVTTNEKLFF. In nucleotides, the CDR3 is TGTGCCAGCAGCTTAGTTACAACTAATGAAAAACTGTTTTTT.